This is a list of T cell receptor beta chains from one sample in a study of T cell changes during pregnancy in multiple sclerosis. Clones were sequenced by immunoSEQ multiplex PCR, and TCRdb holds only the in-frame ones, with some missing. The sample holds under 25,000 clones; approximately 87% are singletons and the top ten take about 7.4%. The sample was CD8+ T cells from peripheral blood mononuclear cells, taken before pregnancy. The receptors were gathered from a female donor with multiple sclerosis, enrolled in a pregnancy study. Each CDR3 is given with its conserved first and last residue. Fields, in order: V gene, D gene, J gene, clone size, CDR3 DNA, CDR3 protein. The D gene is left open where the match is weak. Only part of the rows carry a size: once, few, many, or a class if the clone is expanded.

V gene: TRBV27; D gene: TRBD1; J gene: TRBJ2-3; clone size: .; CDR3 DNA: TGTGCCTGCCATAGGACAGGAAGCACAGATACGCAGTATTTT; CDR3 protein: CACHRTGSTDTQYF
V gene: TRBV27; D gene: .; J gene: TRBJ2-7; clone size: .; CDR3 DNA: TGTGCCAGCAGTCCCTGGGCCTTGGGCTCCTACGAGCAGTACTTC; CDR3 protein: CASSPWALGSYEQYF
V gene: TRBV28; D gene: TRBD2; J gene: TRBJ2-2; clone size: .; CDR3 DNA: TGTGCCAGCAGGGGACTAGCGCAGATCACCGGGGAGCTGTTTTTT; CDR3 protein: CASRGLAQITGELFF
V gene: TRBV5-6; D gene: .; J gene: TRBJ2-3; clone size: .; CDR3 DNA: TGTGCCAGCAGCTTGCTCCTAGCGAAATTTGGTACAGATACGCAGTATTTT; CDR3 protein: CASSLLLAKFGTDTQYF
V gene: TRBV6-4; D gene: TRBD2; J gene: TRBJ2-1; clone size: few; CDR3 DNA: TGTGCCAGCAGTGACGCGAGCGGGAGGGGTTACAATGAGCAGTTCTTC; CDR3 protein: CASSDASGRGYNEQFF
V gene: TRBV7-9; D gene: .; J gene: TRBJ1-1; clone size: .; CDR3 DNA: TGTGCCACAACACAGGGAGATACTGAAGCTTTCTTT; CDR3 protein: CATTQGDTEAFF
V gene: TRBV6-5; D gene: .; J gene: TRBJ1-1; clone size: medium-sized; CDR3 DNA: TGTGCCAGCAATCTACAGGGTACCACTGAAGCTTTCTTT; CDR3 protein: CASNLQGTTEAFF
V gene: TRBV27; D gene: .; J gene: TRBJ1-5; clone size: .; CDR3 DNA: TGTGCCAGCAGTTTTGGCCTCCCGGGGAAAAATCAGCCCCAGCATTTT; CDR3 protein: CASSFGLPGKNQPQHF
V gene: TRBV19; D gene: .; J gene: TRBJ1-1; clone size: .; CDR3 DNA: TGTGCCAGTAGTATAGATCAACAGGTGTATAGGCGGTTCACTGAAGCTTTCTTT; CDR3 protein: CASSIDQQVYRRFTEAFF
V gene: TRBV2; D gene: TRBD1; J gene: TRBJ2-7; clone size: once; CDR3 DNA: TGTGCCAGCAGTGAAGGGACAGGCATCCTGGAGCAGTACTTC; CDR3 protein: CASSEGTGILEQYF
V gene: TRBV11-2; D gene: .; J gene: TRBJ1-2; clone size: once; CDR3 DNA: TGTGCCAGCAGCCAAGGCGGAGGGACCCACTATGGCTACACCTTC; CDR3 protein: CASSQGGGTHYGYTF
V gene: TRBV7-2; D gene: .; J gene: TRBJ2-7; clone size: .; CDR3 DNA: TGTGCCAGCAGCTTACACAGCTCCTACGAGCAGTACTTC; CDR3 protein: CASSLHSSYEQYF
V gene: TRBV14; D gene: TRBD1; J gene: TRBJ2-7; clone size: once; CDR3 DNA: TGTGCCAGCAGCCAACGGGGCAGGGGGCGATACGAGCAGTACTTC; CDR3 protein: CASSQRGRGRYEQYF
V gene: TRBV7-8; D gene: TRBD2; J gene: TRBJ2-7; clone size: .; CDR3 DNA: TGTGCCAGCAGCTTATACAGCGGGAGTTTTTTTCGGGACGAGCAGTACTTC; CDR3 protein: CASSLYSGSFFRDEQYF
V gene: TRBV28; D gene: .; J gene: TRBJ1-2; clone size: .; CDR3 DNA: TGTGCCAGCAGTTTACGGTGGGCCCCTAAAGGGAGGAACTATGGCTACACCTTC; CDR3 protein: CASSLRWAPKGRNYGYTF
V gene: TRBV5-1; D gene: .; J gene: TRBJ2-3; clone size: .; CDR3 DNA: TGCGCCAGCAGCCCACACCAGGGACTCAGCATCGGTACGCAGTATTTT; CDR3 protein: CASSPHQGLSIGTQYF